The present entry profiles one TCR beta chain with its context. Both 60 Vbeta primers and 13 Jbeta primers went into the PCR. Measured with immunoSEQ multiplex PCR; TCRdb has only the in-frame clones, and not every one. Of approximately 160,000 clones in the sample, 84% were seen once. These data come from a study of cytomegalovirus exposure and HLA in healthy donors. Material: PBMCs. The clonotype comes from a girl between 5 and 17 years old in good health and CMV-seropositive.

The CDR3 bases are TGTGCCAGCAGCGTTCGGACAGGTGGTAATGAGCAGTTCTTC. It translates to CASSVRTGGNEQFF. The chain joins TRBV9 to TRBJ2-1, with 7 bases matching TRBD1. The V segment lost 2 bases and the J segment 7 bases; nucleotides outside the gene matches: 6. The length of the CDR3 is 14 residues. Germline assignment: CDR1 SGDLS and CDR2 YYNGEE.